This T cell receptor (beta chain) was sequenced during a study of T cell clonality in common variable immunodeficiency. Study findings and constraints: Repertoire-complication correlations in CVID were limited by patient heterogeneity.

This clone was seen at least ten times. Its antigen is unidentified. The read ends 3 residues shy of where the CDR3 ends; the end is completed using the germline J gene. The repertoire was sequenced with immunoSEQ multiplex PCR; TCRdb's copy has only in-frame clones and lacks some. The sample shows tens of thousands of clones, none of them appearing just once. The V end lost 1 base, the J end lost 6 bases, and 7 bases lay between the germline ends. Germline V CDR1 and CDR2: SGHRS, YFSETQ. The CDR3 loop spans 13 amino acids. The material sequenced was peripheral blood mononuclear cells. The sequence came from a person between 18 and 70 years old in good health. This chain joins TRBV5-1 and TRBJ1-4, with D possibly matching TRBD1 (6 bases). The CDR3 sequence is CASSLSGDEKLFF. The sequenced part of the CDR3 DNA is TGCGCCAGCAGCTTGTCAGGGGATGAAAAA.